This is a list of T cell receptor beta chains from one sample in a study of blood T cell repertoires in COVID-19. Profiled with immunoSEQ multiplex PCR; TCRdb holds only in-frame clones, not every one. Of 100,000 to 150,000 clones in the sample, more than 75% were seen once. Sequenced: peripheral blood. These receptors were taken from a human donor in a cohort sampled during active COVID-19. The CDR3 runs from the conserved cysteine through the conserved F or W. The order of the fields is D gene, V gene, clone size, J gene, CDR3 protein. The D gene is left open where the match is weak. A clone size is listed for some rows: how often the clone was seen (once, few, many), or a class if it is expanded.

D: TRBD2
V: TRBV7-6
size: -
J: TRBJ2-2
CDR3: CASSLSGGPYTGELFF

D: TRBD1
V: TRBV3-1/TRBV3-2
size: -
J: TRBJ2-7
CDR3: CASSETGSSYEQYF

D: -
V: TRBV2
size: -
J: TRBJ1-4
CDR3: CASSEGGPTNEKLFF

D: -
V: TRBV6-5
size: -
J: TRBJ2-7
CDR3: CASSYSSDYEQYF

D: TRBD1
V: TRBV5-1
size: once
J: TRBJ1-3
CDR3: CASSAGTEGNTIYF

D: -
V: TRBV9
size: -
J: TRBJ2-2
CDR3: CASSPYSGNTGELFF

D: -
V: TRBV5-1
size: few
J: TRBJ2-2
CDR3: CASSLSGGTGELFF

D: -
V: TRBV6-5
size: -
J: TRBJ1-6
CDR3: CASRDRGNSPLHF

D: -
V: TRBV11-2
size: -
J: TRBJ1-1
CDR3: CASSLDPTNTEAFF

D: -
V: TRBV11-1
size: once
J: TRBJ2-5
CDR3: CASSPTGRQETQYF

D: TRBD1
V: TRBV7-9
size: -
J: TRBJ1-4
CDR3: CASSSGTDNEKLFF

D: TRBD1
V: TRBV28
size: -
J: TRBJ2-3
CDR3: CASSLWTGGTDTQYF

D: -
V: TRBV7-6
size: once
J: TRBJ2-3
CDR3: CASSLVPSTDTQYF

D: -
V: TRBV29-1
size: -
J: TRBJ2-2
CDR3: CSAILYRSTGELFF

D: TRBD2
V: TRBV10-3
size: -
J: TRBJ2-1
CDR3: CAISPTPGLEENGQFF

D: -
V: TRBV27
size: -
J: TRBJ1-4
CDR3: CASSAGTNEKLFF

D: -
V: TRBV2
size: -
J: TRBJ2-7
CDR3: CASSWGQLSYEQYF

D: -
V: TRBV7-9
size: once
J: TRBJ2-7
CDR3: CASSSNPREQYF

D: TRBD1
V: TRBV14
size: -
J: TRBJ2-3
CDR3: CASSRGRDRETDTQYF

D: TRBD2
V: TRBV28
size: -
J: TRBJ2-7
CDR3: CASSYLTGTSNEQYF

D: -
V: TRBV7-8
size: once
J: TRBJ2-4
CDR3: CASSLMWGVGENIQYF

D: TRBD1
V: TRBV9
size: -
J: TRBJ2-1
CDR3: CASSVVSFTVGTGYNEQFF

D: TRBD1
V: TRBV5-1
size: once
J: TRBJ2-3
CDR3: CASTYRGPTDTQYF

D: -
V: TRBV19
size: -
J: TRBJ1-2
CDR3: CASSVHGYGYTF

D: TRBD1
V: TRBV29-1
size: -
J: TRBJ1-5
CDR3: CSAGQGNQPQHF

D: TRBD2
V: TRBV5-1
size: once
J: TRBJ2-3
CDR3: CASSAGTSGISDTQYF

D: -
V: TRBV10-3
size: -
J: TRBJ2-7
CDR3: CAISVGDKNSYEQYF

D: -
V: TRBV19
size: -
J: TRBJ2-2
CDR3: CASRRGMGTGELFF

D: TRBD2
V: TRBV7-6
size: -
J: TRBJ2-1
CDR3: CASSDSGRAVEQFF

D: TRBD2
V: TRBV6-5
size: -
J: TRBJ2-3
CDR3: CASSYTGGSTDTQYF

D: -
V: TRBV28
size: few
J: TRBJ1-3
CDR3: CASSPWGDSGNTIYF

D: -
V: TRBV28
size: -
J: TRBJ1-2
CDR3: CASSTTRSYTF

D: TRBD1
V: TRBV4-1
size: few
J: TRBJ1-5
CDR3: CASSPPQGAENQPQHF

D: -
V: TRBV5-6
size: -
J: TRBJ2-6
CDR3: CASSLLPQGAGANVLTF

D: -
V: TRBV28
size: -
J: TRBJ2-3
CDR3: CASKTSESTDTQYF

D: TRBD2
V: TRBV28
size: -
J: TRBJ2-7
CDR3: CASTLLREKVYEQYF

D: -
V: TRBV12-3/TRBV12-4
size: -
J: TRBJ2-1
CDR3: CASSFGDQTGQFF

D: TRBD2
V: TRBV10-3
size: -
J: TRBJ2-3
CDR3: CATGTSGTDTQYF

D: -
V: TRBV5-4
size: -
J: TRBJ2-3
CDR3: CASSGGQFTDTQYF

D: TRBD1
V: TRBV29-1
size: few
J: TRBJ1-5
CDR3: CSAKTGNQPQHF

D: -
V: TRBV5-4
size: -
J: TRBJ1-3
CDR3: CASSRRNPGDTIYF

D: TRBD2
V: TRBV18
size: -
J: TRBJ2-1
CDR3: CASSAAGTSLGEQFF

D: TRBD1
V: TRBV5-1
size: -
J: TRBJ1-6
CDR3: CASRLVGQGLSSPLHF

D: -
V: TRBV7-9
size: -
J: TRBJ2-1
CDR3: CASSFLGGEQFF

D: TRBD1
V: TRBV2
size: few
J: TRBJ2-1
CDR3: CASSSGTGVDEQFF